One sample yielded the 11 T cell receptor beta chains listed below, sequenced in a study of T cell repertoires in cytomegalovirus infection. These receptors' targets are unknown. TCRdb reanalysed the reads using MiXCR and keeps one entry per CDR3 protein. Of approximately 770,000 distinct CDR3 sequences listed, roughly 29% are singletons. The specimen was cultured CD8+ T cells from PBMCs, collected from culture after CMV antigen stimulation. The receptors were gathered from a human donor in good health (CMV status not recorded). Some clones in this sample may be carry-over from other donors' samples.

J is TRBJ2-2 and V is TRBV5-8, with D possibly being TRBD1 (6 bases). There are 17 residues in the CDR3. Germline-derived CDR1 and CDR2 are SGHTS and YDEGEE. Trimming took 4 bases from V and 7 from J, leaving 23 bases between them. This CDR3 reads CASSTRRVGRGSGELFF. CDR3 DNA sequence: TGTGCCAGCAGCACCAGACGTGTCGGCAGGGGAAGCGGGGAGCTGTTTTTT.

The CDR3 here is CASSPGWGGLQEKTQYF. Here the CDR3 DNA reads TGTGCCAGCAGCCCTGGGTGGGGGGGACTGCAGGAGAAGACCCAGTACTTC. The rearrangement links TRBV7-9 to TRBJ2-5, with 7 positions matching TRBD2. The germline V gene has CDR1 SEHNR and CDR2 FQNEAQ (reference sequence). V shed 5 bases, J shed 6 bases, and the junction held 18 bases outside the gene matches. This CDR3 is built from 17 residues.

This clonotype was seen a handful of times. The chain couples TRBV4-3 to TRBJ1-5; D possibly corresponds to TRBD1 (5 bases). CDR1 LGHNA and CDR2 YSLEER come from the germline V gene. Trimming shortened V by 1 base and J by 0 bases, and 7 bases separated the two germline ends. The CDR3 consists of 15 residues. This chain's CDR3 is CASSQGRDSNQPQHF. The CDR3 DNA reads TGCGCCAGCAGCCAAGGCAGGGATAGCAATCAGCCCCAGCATTTT.

The J gene is TRBJ2-3, the V gene TRBV4-3; D not certain. With 2 bases removed from V and 1 base from J, the gap between germline ends came to 7 bases. The germline gives CDR1 LGHNA, CDR2 YSLEER. This CDR3 is built from 14 residues. CDR3 DNA sequence: TGCGCCAGCAGCCAATACGAAGGCACAGATACGCAGTATTTT. Translation gives CASSQYEGTDTQYF.

V usage is TRBV5-4 and J usage is TRBJ1-2, with 8 bases fitting TRBD1. Germline V lookup: CDR1 SGHNT, CDR2 YYREEE (reference sequence). The CDR3 is 14 amino acids. J gave up 6 bases and V 4 bases, and 8 bases lay outside the gene matches. CDR3 nucleotides: TGTGCCAGCAGCCCGGACAGGGAGGGTAATGGCTACACCTTC. This codes for CASSPDREGNGYTF.

V usage is TRBV19 and J usage is TRBJ2-1, with 9 bases identical to TRBD2. CDR1 is LNHDA and CDR2 is SQIVND in the germline V gene (reference sequence). This CDR3 has 15 residues. J gave up 3 bases and V 4 bases, and 4 bases lay outside the gene matches. The CDR3, as DNA: TGTGCCAGTAGTAATCTAGCGGGGAACTACAATGAGCAGTTCTTC. Translation: CASSNLAGNYNEQFF.

This clonotype was found a few times. This rearrangement joins TRBV25-1 to TRBJ1-5; possibly TRBD1 for D (5 bases). CDR3 length equals 14 residues. V shed 1 base and J shed 15 bases, with 19 bases lying between them. CDR1 is MGHDK, CDR2 SYGVNS, per germline. Here the CDR3 DNA reads TGTGCCAGCAGTGAATTCTTCGCCGAGACAGTATCGCATTTT. This translates into CASSEFFAETVSHF.

The chain carries TRBV27 and TRBJ1-5; D might be TRBD1 (5 bases). The CDR3 has 14 residues. With 6 bases removed from V and 8 bases from J, the gap between germline ends came to 17 bases. In germline, CDR1 is MNHEY, CDR2 SMNVEV (reference sequence). The CDR3 coding sequence is TGTGCCAGCAGCCCGGGACCGGGAGTAGAGCCCCAGCATTTT. Its translation is CASSPGPGVEPQHF.

The chain combines TRBV13 with TRBJ1-3; no firm D call. Germline loops: CDR1 PRHDT, CDR2 FYEKMQ (reference sequence). V was pared by 2 bases and J by 10 bases, with 6 bases between. This CDR3 contains 11 residues. In DNA, the CDR3 is TGTGCCAGCAGCTTAAAAGGGACCATATATTTT. Translation gives CASSLKGTIYF.

The J gene is TRBJ1-1, the V gene TRBV28; 7 nucleotides align to TRBD1. This CDR3 contains 16 residues. Germline CDR1 and CDR2: MDHEN and SYDVKM. V dropped 5 bases and J dropped 0; count of bases not matched to a gene: 9. DNA of the CDR3: TGTGCCAGCAGTCCCCGGCACAGGGGTATGAACACTGAAGCTTTCTTT. It codes for CASSPRHRGMNTEAFF.

The V and J genes are TRBV5-6 and TRBJ2-2, with TRBD2 identical over 7 bases. CDR3 length: 16 amino acids. Germline V gives CDR1 SGHDT, CDR2 YYEEEE. Germline trimming cut 0 bases from V and 5 bases from J; bases unmatched to any gene: 7. The CDR3 DNA follows: TGTGCCAGCAGCTTGGCGGGGGGATGGATTACCGGGGAGCTGTTTTTT. The encoded protein is CASSLAGGWITGELFF.